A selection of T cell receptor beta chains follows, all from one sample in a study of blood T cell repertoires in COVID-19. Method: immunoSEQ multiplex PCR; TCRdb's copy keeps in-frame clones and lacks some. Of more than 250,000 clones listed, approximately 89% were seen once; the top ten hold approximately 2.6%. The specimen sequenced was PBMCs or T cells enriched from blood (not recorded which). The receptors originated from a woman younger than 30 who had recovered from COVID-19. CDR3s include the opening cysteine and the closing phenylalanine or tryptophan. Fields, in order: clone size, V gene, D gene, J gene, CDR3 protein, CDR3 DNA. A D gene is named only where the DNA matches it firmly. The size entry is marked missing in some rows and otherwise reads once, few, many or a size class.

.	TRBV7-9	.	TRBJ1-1	CASSFFQGLPEAFF	TGTGCCAGCAGCTTTTTCCAGGGGCTCCCTGAAGCTTTCTTT
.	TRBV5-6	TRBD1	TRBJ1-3	CASSPSTGRSGNTIYF	TGTGCCAGCAGCCCCTCGACAGGGCGCTCTGGAAACACCATATATTTT
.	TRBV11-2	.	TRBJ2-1	CASSLERGVQFF	TGTGCCAGCAGCTTAGAACGCGGGGTGCAGTTCTTC
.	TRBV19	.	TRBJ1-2	CASSTRTQYGYTF	TGTGCCAGTAGTACTCGGACTCAGTATGGCTACACCTTC
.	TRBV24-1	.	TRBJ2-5	CATSDLLAGEETQYF	TGTGCCACCAGTGATTTGCTGGCAGGGGAAGAGACCCAGTACTTC
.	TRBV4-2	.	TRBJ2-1	CASSHKEAGSDSYNEQFF	TGTGCCAGCAGTCATAAAGAAGCCGGGTCAGACTCCTACAATGAGCAGTTCTTC
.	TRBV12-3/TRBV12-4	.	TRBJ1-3	CASSFSRVNTIYF	TGTGCCAGCAGTTTTTCCAGGGTAAACACCATATATTTT
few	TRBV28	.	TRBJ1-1	CASSLSQGGTEAFF	TGTGCCAGCAGTTTAAGCCAGGGAGGGACTGAAGCTTTCTTT
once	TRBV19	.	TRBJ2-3	CASGTRDPDTQYF	TGTGCCAGCGGGACTCGAGATCCAGATACGCAGTATTTT
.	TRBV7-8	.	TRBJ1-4	CASSLGRATNEKLFF	TGTGCCAGCAGCTTAGGCAGGGCCACTAATGAAAAACTGTTTTTT
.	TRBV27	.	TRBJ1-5	CASSLFARGSNQPQHF	TGTGCCAGCAGTTTATTTGCCAGGGGAAGCAATCAGCCCCAGCATTTT
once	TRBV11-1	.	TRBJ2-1	CASSSRPSFNEQFF	TGTGCCAGCAGCTCTCGACCTAGTTTCAATGAGCAGTTCTTC
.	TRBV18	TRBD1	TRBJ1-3	CASSPRTGGTGNTIYF	TGTGCCAGCTCACCCCGGACAGGGGGGACCGGAAACACCATATATTTT
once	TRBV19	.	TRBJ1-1	CASSPPGQSEAFF	TGTGCCAGTAGTCCCCCGGGACAATCTGAAGCTTTCTTT
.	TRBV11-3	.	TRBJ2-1	CASSSTRTGNEQFF	TGTGCCAGCAGCTCCACTCGGACTGGGAATGAGCAGTTCTTC
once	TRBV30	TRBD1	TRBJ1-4	CAVLDRGGNEKLFF	TGTGCCGTCTTGGACAGGGGGGGAAATGAAAAACTGTTTTTT
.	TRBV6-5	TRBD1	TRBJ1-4	CASSYGGQGNEKLFF	TGTGCCAGCAGTTACGGGGGACAGGGGAATGAAAAACTGTTTTTT
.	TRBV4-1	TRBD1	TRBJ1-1	CASRTNRGLNTEAFF	TGCGCCAGCAGAACAAACAGGGGGCTGAACACTGAAGCTTTCTTT
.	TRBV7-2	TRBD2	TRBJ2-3	CASRPSGRTDTQYF	TGTGCCAGCAGACCTAGCGGGAGAACAGATACGCAGTATTTT
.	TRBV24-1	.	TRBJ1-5	CATSDSPGQPQHF	TGTGCCACCAGTGATTCCCCGGGGCAGCCCCAGCATTTT
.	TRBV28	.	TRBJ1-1	CATGAGYTEAFF	TGTGCCACCGGGGCGGGGTACACTGAAGCTTTCTTT
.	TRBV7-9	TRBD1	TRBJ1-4	CASSGTGGGNEKLFF	TGTGCCAGCAGCGGGACAGGGGGCGGTAATGAAAAACTGTTTTTT
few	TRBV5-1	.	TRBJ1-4	CASSFFATDNEKLFF	TGCGCCAGCAGCTTTTTCGCGACAGATAATGAAAAACTGTTTTTT
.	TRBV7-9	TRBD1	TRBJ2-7	CASSIGTDSYEQYF	TGTGCCAGCAGCATCGGGACAGACTCCTACGAGCAGTACTTC
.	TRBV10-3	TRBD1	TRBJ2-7	CAISGRDRVYEQYF	TGTGCCATCAGTGGCCGGGACAGGGTTTACGAGCAGTACTTC
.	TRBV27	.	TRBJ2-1	CASSPLGPEGSEQFF	TGTGCCAGCAGTCCCCTGGGGCCCGAAGGCAGTGAGCAGTTCTTC
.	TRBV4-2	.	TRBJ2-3	CASSPSGRVSGDTQYF	TGTGCCAGCAGCCCTTCAGGCAGGGTGTCGGGAGATACGCAGTATTTT
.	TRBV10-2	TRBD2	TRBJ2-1	CASSADDQRGGSEQFF	TGCGCCAGCAGTGCCGACGACCAGCGGGGGGGCAGTGAGCAGTTCTTC
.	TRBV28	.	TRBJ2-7	CASSYGRGAYEQYF	TGTGCCAGCAGTTACGGCAGGGGGGCCTACGAGCAGTACTTC
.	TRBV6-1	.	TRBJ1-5	CASSEFRGNQPQHF	TGTGCCAGCAGTGAATTCAGGGGCAATCAGCCCCAGCATTTT
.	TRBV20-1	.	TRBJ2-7	CSVRSSYEQYF	TGCAGTGTTAGGAGCTCCTACGAGCAGTACTTC
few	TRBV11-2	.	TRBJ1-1	CASNPRGGWSEAFF	TGTGCCAGCAACCCTAGGGGGGGATGGTCTGAAGCTTTCTTT
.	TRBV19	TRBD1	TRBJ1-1	CASSLTDRGPPTFF	TGTGCCAGTAGTTTAACAGACAGGGGGCCACCGACTTTCTTT
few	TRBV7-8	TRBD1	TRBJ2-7	CASSLTKGAEQYF	TGTGCCAGCAGCTTAACTAAGGGGGCCGAGCAGTACTTC
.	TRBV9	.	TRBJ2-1	CASSGGPSYNEQFF	TGTGCCAGCAGCGGGGGGCCGTCCTACAATGAGCAGTTCTTC
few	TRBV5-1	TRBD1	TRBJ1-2	CASSLATGHGYTF	TGCGCCAGCAGCTTGGCGACAGGGCATGGCTACACCTTC
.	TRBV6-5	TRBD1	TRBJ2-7	CASREGTGGYVEQYF	TGTGCCAGCAGAGAGGGGACAGGGGGCTATGTCGAGCAGTACTTC
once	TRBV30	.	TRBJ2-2	CAWSVSRWPGELFF	TGTGCCTGGAGTGTTTCGAGGTGGCCCGGGGAGCTGTTTTTT
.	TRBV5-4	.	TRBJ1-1	CASSFPGRGDTEAFF	TGTGCCAGCAGCTTTCCCGGACGGGGAGACACTGAAGCTTTCTTT
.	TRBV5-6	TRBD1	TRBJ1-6	CASSLWLGQGAAYNSPLHF	TGTGCCAGCAGCTTGTGGCTAGGACAGGGGGCCGCCTATAATTCACCCCTCCACTTT
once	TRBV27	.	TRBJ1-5	CASSPLPSSNQPQHF	TGTGCCAGCAGCCCACTCCCTTCTAGCAATCAGCCCCAGCATTTT
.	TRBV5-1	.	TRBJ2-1	CASRVGPGSTVLRQFF	TGCGCCAGCAGGGTTGGCCCCGGGAGCACGGTTCTCCGGCAGTTCTTC
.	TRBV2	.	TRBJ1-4	CASRVSRTTNEKLFF	TGTGCCAGCAGAGTAAGCAGGACAACTAATGAAAAACTGTTTTTT
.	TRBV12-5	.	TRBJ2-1	CASGPYRGEQFF	TGTGCTAGTGGTCCCTACCGGGGTGAGCAGTTCTTC
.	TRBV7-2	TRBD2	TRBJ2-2	CASSLSGGTGELFF	TGTGCCAGCAGCTTATCGGGAGGCACCGGGGAGCTGTTTTTT
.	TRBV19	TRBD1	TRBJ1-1	CASSRDRFRPEAFF	TGTGCCAGTAGCCGGGACAGGTTTCGCCCTGAAGCTTTCTTT
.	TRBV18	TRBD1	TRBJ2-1	CASSLGTGMVDEQFF	TGTGCCAGCTCACTTGGGACAGGGATGGTCGATGAGCAGTTCTTC
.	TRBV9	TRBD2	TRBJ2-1	CAREASGRFHNEQFF	TGTGCCAGGGAGGCTAGCGGGAGATTCCACAATGAGCAGTTCTTC
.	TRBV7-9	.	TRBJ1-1	CASSFLRGTSEAFF	TGTGCCAGCAGTTTCCTCCGGGGGACTAGTGAAGCTTTCTTT
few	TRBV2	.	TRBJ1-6	CASSVQGGTYNSPLHF	TGTGCCAGCAGTGTACAGGGTGGCACCTATAATTCACCCCTCCACTTT